A single sample gave rise to the 11 T cell receptor beta chains below, sequenced in a study of CD8 T cells in Susac syndrome. Random hexamers were used to reverse transcribe the RNA input (roughly 0.5 to 1 ug). TCRdb re-analysed the immunoSEQ multiplex PCR reads in MiXCR, keeping a single row per CDR3 protein. The table includes roughly 200,000 distinct CDR3 sequences, roughly 95% detected once. Material: CD8+ T cells from PBMCs. The receptors derive from a human donor with multiple sclerosis.

The V and J genes are TRBV20-1 and TRBJ2-7, with 7 nucleotides matching TRBD1. V lost 0 bases to trimming and J lost 3 bases; unmatched junction nucleotides: 5. The CDR3 contains 14 residues. Germline-derived CDR1 and CDR2 are DFQATT and SNEGSKA (reference sequence). The CDR3 DNA is TGCAGTGCTAGAGATCTCGACAGGGACTACGAGCAGTACTTC. Translating it yields CSARDLDRDYEQYF.

The rearrangement joins TRBV4-1 to TRBJ2-7; 10 bases are a match to TRBD1. Germline assignment: CDR1 MGHRA and CDR2 YSYEKL. The J segment lost 5 bases and the V segment lost 5 bases, leaving 12 bases of the junction unmatched. The CDR3 runs 16 residues. CDR3 in DNA: TGCGCCAGCAGCAGACTCCCCGGGACAGGGGACCACGAGCAGTACTTC. Amino acids: CASSRLPGTGDHEQYF.

The gene calls are TRBV28 and TRBJ1-5; D might be TRBD1 (6 bases). CDR3 length: 15 residues. The V end was cut by 3 bases, the J end by 1 base, with 10 bases between. Germline V lookup: CDR1 MDHEN, CDR2 SYDVKM. The CDR3 sequence: CASSFGQTSNQPQHF. The DNA of the CDR3 is TGTGCCAGCAGTTTCGGACAGACGAGCAATCAGCCCCAGCATTTT.

This clonotype was detected once. The V call is TRBV5-4, the J call TRBJ2-1; TRBD2 matches at 7 bases. This CDR3 has 14 amino acids. CDR1 and CDR2 from the germline V gene are SGHNT and YYREEE (reference sequence). V shed 4 bases, J shed 3 bases, and the junction held 4 bases outside the gene matches. CDR3 in DNA: TGTGCCAGCAGCCCCGGGACTAACTACAATGAGCAGTTCTTC. Translated, it gives CASSPGTNYNEQFF.

The chain employs TRBV27 and TRBJ2-7, with D unclear. Germline CDR1 reads MNHEY; CDR2 reads SMNVEV (reference sequence). V lost 6 bases, J lost 2 bases, and 11 bases lay in between. CDR3 length equals 13 residues. Here the CDR3 DNA reads TGTGCCAGCAGCTACGACGGAGCCTACGAGCAGTACTTC. Amino acids: CASSYDGAYEQYF.

Only one count was recorded for this clonotype. This chain links TRBV9 with TRBJ2-7; 8 positions agree with TRBD1. Per germline, CDR1 SGDLS and CDR2 YYNGEE. Trimming cost V 4 bases and J 2 bases; bases outside gene matches: 8. The CDR3 sequence is 15 residues long. The CDR3 nucleotides are TGTGCCAGCAGCCGAGGACAGGGAAGGACCTACGAGCAGTACTTC. It codes for CASSRGQGRTYEQYF.

The J gene is TRBJ2-5, the V gene TRBV7-9, with TRBD2 matching 8 bases. In germline, CDR1 is SEHNR, CDR2 FQNEAQ (reference sequence). The CDR3 runs 15 residues. V lost 4 bases, J lost 5 bases, and 9 bases stayed unmatched. The CDR3: CASSSQRGLEETQYF. In nucleotides, the CDR3 is TGTGCCAGCAGCTCCCAGCGGGGGTTGGAGGAGACCCAGTACTTC.

This chain connects TRBV4-2 to TRBJ1-5; D remains ambiguous. Germline V gene lookup returns CDR1 LGHNA and CDR2 YNFKEQ. This CDR3 comprises 15 residues. Trimming shortened V by 1 base and J by 2 bases, and 9 bases separated the two germline ends. Here the CDR3 DNA reads TGTGCCAGCAGCCAAGTTGCCGGGGGCAATCAGCCCCAGCATTTT. Its translation is CASSQVAGGNQPQHF.

Only one count was recorded for this clonotype. The chain couples TRBV28 to TRBJ2-7; no firm D call. Germline V gene data show CDR1 as MDHEN and CDR2 as SYDVKM. Trimming removed 6 bases from V and 2 bases from J, with 8 bases in between. The CDR3 length is 12 residues. The CDR3 loop reads CASSDGTYEQYF. CDR3 sequence (DNA): TGTGCCAGCAGCGACGGTACCTACGAGCAGTACTTC.

The V call is TRBV29-1, the J call TRBJ2-2, with D uncertain. This CDR3 is built from 11 residues. The germline gives CDR1 SQVTM, CDR2 ANQGSEA. Trimming shortened V by 5 bases and J by 5 bases, and 6 bases separated the two germline ends. CDR3 in amino acids: CSVSLTGELFF. CDR3 bases: TGCAGCGTTTCCCTGACCGGGGAGCTGTTTTTT.

The V call is TRBV19, the J call TRBJ1-2; 7 nucleotides match TRBD1. Germline V CDR1 and CDR2: LNHDA, SQIVND (reference sequence). The CDR3 consists of 16 residues. Trimming cost V 5 bases and J 6 bases; bases outside gene matches: 15. The CDR3 here is CASSPYPTGVVHGYTF. For the CDR3, the DNA is TGTGCCAGTAGTCCGTACCCCACAGGGGTAGTACATGGCTACACCTTC.